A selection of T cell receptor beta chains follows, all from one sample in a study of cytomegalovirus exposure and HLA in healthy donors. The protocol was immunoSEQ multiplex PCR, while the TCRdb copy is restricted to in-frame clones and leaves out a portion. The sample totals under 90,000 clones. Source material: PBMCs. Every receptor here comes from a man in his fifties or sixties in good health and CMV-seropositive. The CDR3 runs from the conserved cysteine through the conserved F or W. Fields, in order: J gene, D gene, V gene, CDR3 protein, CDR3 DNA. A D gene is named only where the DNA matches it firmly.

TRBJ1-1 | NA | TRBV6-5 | CASTLYSGVSTEAFF | TGTGCCAGCACCCTTTACTCGGGGGTGAGCACTGAAGCTTTCTTT
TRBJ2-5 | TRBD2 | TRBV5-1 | CASSSGGQQETQYF | TGCGCCAGCAGTAGCGGGGGGCAGCAAGAGACCCAGTACTTC
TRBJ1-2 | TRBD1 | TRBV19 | CASTDLLGQAANYGYTF | TGTGCCAGTACCGATCTCCTGGGACAGGCAGCTAACTATGGCTACACCTTC
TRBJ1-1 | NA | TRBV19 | CASSIDLRIDLNTEAFF | TGTGCCAGTAGTATAGATCTCAGAATTGACTTGAACACTGAAGCTTTCTTT
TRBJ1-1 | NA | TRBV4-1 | CASSQGGVHGGRAEAFF | TGCGCCAGCAGCCAAGGAGGTGTGCATGGGGGCAGGGCTGAAGCTTTCTTT
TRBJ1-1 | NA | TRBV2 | CASSEFGEAFF | TGTGCCAGCAGTGAGTTCGGTGAAGCTTTCTTT
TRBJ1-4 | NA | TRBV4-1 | CASSPGFGEKLFF | TGCGCCAGCAGCCCTGGTTTCGGGGAAAAACTGTTTTTT
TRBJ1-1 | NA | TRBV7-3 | CASSSGVSTEAFF | TGTGCCAGCAGCTCGGGGGTATCGACTGAAGCTTTCTTT
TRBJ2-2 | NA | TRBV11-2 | CASAVGGSGELFF | TGTGCCAGCGCCGTAGGGGGATCCGGGGAGCTGTTTTTT
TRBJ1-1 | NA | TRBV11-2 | CASSLDRGAEAFF | TGTGCCAGCAGCTTAGATCGGGGGGCTGAAGCTTTCTTT
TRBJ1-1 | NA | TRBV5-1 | CASSLGRNTEAFF | TGCGCCAGCAGCCTAGGGAGGAACACTGAAGCTTTCTTT
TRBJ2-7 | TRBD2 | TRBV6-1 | CASSDMGEGAYEQYF | TGTGCCAGCAGTGATATGGGGGAGGGCGCCTACGAGCAGTACTTC
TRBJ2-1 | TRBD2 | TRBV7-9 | CASSLVAGGPDEQFF | TGTGCCAGCAGCTTAGTAGCGGGAGGGCCCGATGAGCAGTTCTTC
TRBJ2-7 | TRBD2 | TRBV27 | CASSLGLAGGPKAYEQYF | TGTGCCAGCAGTTTAGGACTAGCGGGAGGGCCAAAGGCCTACGAGCAGTACTTC
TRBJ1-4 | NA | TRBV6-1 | CASSQSWGGREKLFF | TGTGCCAGCAGTCAATCCTGGGGGGGAAGGGAAAAACTGTTTTTT
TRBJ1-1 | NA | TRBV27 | CASKGSTEAFF | TGTGCCAGCAAGGGGTCCACTGAAGCTTTCTTT
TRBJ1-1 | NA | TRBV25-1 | CASSEGGTEAFF | TGTGCCAGCAGTGAAGGGGGGACTGAAGCTTTCTTT